This T cell receptor (beta chain) came from a study of read filtering for tumor transcriptome and immune sequencing. There are many counts of this clonotype. Trimming left V 5 bases short and J 0 bases short, with 5 bases between. This CDR3 has 13 amino acids. Germline CDR1 reads DFQATT; CDR2 reads SNEGSKA (reference sequence). The library was built from around 380 ng RNA with molecular barcoded adaptors for alpha/delta and beta/gamma chains. TCRdb independently ran MiXCR on the reads; one entry per CDR3 protein. This sample has approximately 40,000 distinct CDR3 sequences, with roughly 13% found just once.

The sequencing sample was made of a population of CD138-negative cells sorted from bone marrow. The receptor comes from a donor aged 40 or older with multiple myeloma. This chain links TRBV20-1 with TRBJ2-6; D is unclear. The CDR3 is CSAPGSGANVLTF. The CDR3 DNA is TGCAGTGCTCCAGGCTCTGGGGCCAACGTCCTGACTTTC.